This TCR beta chain was found in a study of OX40 agonist ivuxolimab in advanced cancers. Study-level background: With a range of about 20 to 79, age averaged 60 years, and around 83% were male. Study-level results: Average numbers of expanded clones were greater in CD8+ T cells than in CD4+.

This CDR3 is built from 13 residues. CDR1 SGHRS and CDR2 YFSETQ come from the germline V gene. Trimming cost V 5 bases and J 9 bases; bases outside gene matches: 5. In the case of this clone: Its antigen is unidentified.

TCRdb's copy holds only in-frame clones and misses some; the assay was immunoSEQ multiplex PCR. The profile shows tens of thousands of clones, just over 85% of them singletons. The chain carries TRBV5-1 and TRBJ2-1; TRBD2 matches at 10 bases. Sequencing was performed on CD4+ or CD8+ T cells sorted from blood, taken in a trial of the OX40 agonist ivuxolimab. The receptor was isolated from an adult with an advanced solid tumor such as melanoma, head and neck, liver or kidney cancer. The chain's CDR3 is CASRAGGPGEQFF. CDR3 bases: TGCGCCAGCAGAGCGGGGGGGCCGGGTGAGCAGTTCTTC.